These 10 T cell receptor beta chains came from one sample sequenced in a study of beta chain features in type 1 diabetes. Study-level findings and limits: TCRB CDR3s were moderately but significantly shorter in Type 1 diabetes patients in all four CD4+ subsets.

Their antigens are not known. The investigators reverse transcribed all of the isolated RNA, so they sequenced expressed TCRB transcripts. TCRdb's copy holds only in-frame clones and misses some; the assay was immunoSEQ multiplex PCR. The top ten clones hold around 2.5% of a sample with 130,000 or so clones, 17% of them seen once. The sample taken for sequencing was central memory CD4+ T cells from blood. The receptors here all came from a man aged 18 to 30 with type 1 diabetes.

This clone was picked up a small number of times. This chain uses TRBV5-6 with TRBJ2-6; D is unresolved. Germline CDR1 and CDR2: SGHDT and YYEEEE. Trimming removed 2 bases from V and 0 bases from J, with 6 bases in between. This CDR3 region has 15 residues. The CDR3 loop is CASSLDLSGANVLTF. The CDR3 DNA sequence: TGTGCCAGCAGCTTAGATCTCTCTGGGGCCAACGTCCTGACTTTC.

V is TRBV30 and J is TRBJ1-5; D remains unclear. Trimming took off 2 bases at V and 2 bases at J, with 13 bases between the two ends. The CDR3 has 15 residues. Germline loops: CDR1 GTSNPN, CDR2 SVGIG (reference sequence). This CDR3 is CAWSFPFRGNQPQHF. The CDR3 DNA reads TGTGCCTGGAGTTTTCCGTTCCGGGGCAATCAGCCCCAGCATTTT.

The chain is built from TRBV20-1 and TRBJ1-1; no firm D call. CDR1 and CDR2 (germline): DFQATT, SNEGSKA (reference sequence). The germline V and J ends were trimmed by 1 base and 7 bases, with 4 bases remaining between them. The length of the CDR3 is 10 residues. The chain's CDR3 is CSARGGEAFF. In nucleotides, the CDR3 is TGCAGTGCTAGAGGGGGTGAAGCTTTCTTT.

This clone was seen ten or more times. The V call is TRBV9, the J call TRBJ2-5; no firm D call. The CDR3 totals 17 residues. Germline V gene sequence: CDR1 SGDLS, CDR2 YYNGEE. Between the trimmed V and J ends, which lost 3 bases and 5 bases, there was a span of 23 bases. CDR3 residues: CASSARRSEDPEETQYF. The CDR3 bases are TGTGCCAGCAGCGCGCGTCGTTCCGAGGATCCCGAGGAGACCCAGTACTTC.

The V gene is TRBV19, the J gene TRBJ2-5; maybe TRBD2 (7 bases). With 5 bases removed from V and 2 bases from J, the gap between germline ends came to 12 bases. The CDR3 runs to 14 residues. CDR1 LNHDA and CDR2 SQIVND come from the germline V gene (reference sequence). DNA of the CDR3: TGTGCCAGTAGTCCCAGGGGACTACAAGAGACCCAGTACTTC. Translating gives CASSPRGLQETQYF.

The gene calls are TRBV4-2 and TRBJ2-2; D might be TRBD2 (6 bases). CDR1 and CDR2 (germline): LGHNA, YNFKEQ. Trimming shortened V by 4 bases and J by 0 bases, and 12 bases separated the two germline ends. The CDR3 totals 16 residues. The CDR3 coding sequence is TGTGCCAGCAGCCTGAAAGGGACTGCGAACACCGGGGAGCTGTTTTTT. Its translation: CASSLKGTANTGELFF.

This clone was observed a handful of times. This rearrangement joins TRBV5-1 to TRBJ2-3, with D perhaps matching TRBD1 (5 bases). There are 15 residues in the CDR3. Per germline, CDR1 SGHRS and CDR2 YFSETQ. Trimming cost V 3 bases and J 4 bases, with 15 bases left between them. This CDR3 is CASSYGQLMADTQYF. The CDR3 DNA is TGCGCCAGCAGCTATGGACAACTTATGGCAGATACGCAGTATTTT.

Only a few counts were recorded for this clone. The V gene is TRBV20-1, the J gene TRBJ1-1, with a possible D match to TRBD1 (5 bases). Looked up from germline, CDR1 is DFQATT and CDR2 is SNEGSKA (reference sequence). The CDR3 runs to 11 residues. The V gene lost 7 bases and the J gene lost 6 bases, with 12 bases spanning the gap. CDR3 sequence reads: CSVGGLAEAFF. CDR3 DNA: TGCAGTGTGGGGGGTCTCGCTGAAGCTTTCTTT.

This chain uses TRBV13 with TRBJ1-2; tentatively, D is TRBD1 (5 bases). This CDR3 region has 16 residues. CDR1 is PRHDT, CDR2 FYEKMQ, per germline (reference sequence). V lost 4 bases, J lost 6 bases, and 21 bases lay in between. CDR3 region: CASSSHPGTALNGYTF. Written as DNA, the CDR3 is TGTGCCAGCAGCTCACATCCAGGGACGGCCCTCAATGGCTACACCTTC.

This chain links TRBV4-2 with TRBJ2-3; unclear D gene. The CDR3 runs to 12 residues. The germline gives CDR1 LGHNA, CDR2 YNFKEQ. V was clipped by 0 bases and J by 6 bases, with 4 bases between them. The CDR3 protein is CASSQETDTQYF. In DNA form, the CDR3 reads TGTGCCAGCAGCCAAGAAACCGATACGCAGTATTTT.